The 10 T cell receptor beta chains listed next were all sequenced from one sample in a study of blood T cell repertoires in COVID-19. Clones were read by immunoSEQ multiplex PCR, and TCRdb kept only the in-frame ones, dropping some. The sample has 50,000 to 75,000 clones, around 92% seen once; the top ten hold 1.4% to 1.5%. The sample consisted of peripheral blood. These receptors were obtained from a man in his 60s with acute or convalescent COVID-19.

The chain links TRBV7-7 to TRBJ2-1; possibly TRBD2 for D (6 bases). This CDR3 contains 15 residues. V was pared by 4 bases and J by 8 bases, with 18 bases between. CDR1 is SSHAT, CDR2 FNYEAQ, per germline (reference sequence). DNA for the CDR3: TGTGCCAGCAGCTCCACTAGCAGCCCCTTCGATGAGCAGTTCTTC. This codes for CASSSTSSPFDEQFF. The full variable domain, its missing parts supplied by reference TRBV7-7 and TRBJ2-1, is GAGVSQSPRYKVTKRGQDVTLRCDPISSHATLYWYQQALGQGPEFLTYFNYEAQPDKSGLPSDRFSAERPEGSISTLTIQRTEQRDSAMYRCASSSTSSPFDEQFFGPGTRLTVL.

The CDR3 loop reads CASSVDRGQNIQYF. For the CDR3, the DNA is TGTGCCAGCAGTGTGGACAGGGGCCAAAACATTCAGTACTTC. The V call is TRBV2, the J call TRBJ2-4, with TRBD1 identical over 9 bases. Looked up from germline, CDR1 is SNHLY and CDR2 is FYNNEI. The CDR3 extends over 14 amino acids. Trimming at V came to 4 bases and at J to 5 bases, leaving 3 bases not matched to a gene.

The V call is TRBV9, the J call TRBJ2-1, with 14 bases aligning to TRBD2. J was trimmed by 7 bases and V by 4 bases; bases with no gene match: 7. The length of the CDR3 is 16 residues. In germline, CDR1 is SGDLS, CDR2 YYNGEE. The CDR3 sequence is CASSPRRLAGGNEQFF. CDR3 coding DNA: TGTGCCAGCAGCCCCCGGAGACTAGCGGGGGGGAATGAGCAGTTCTTC.

This chain joins TRBV6-1 and TRBJ2-1; 7 bases match TRBD1. The CDR3 consists of 14 residues. The V gene end was trimmed by 0 bases and the J gene end by 8 bases; junction bases not matched to a gene: 4. Germline V gene sequence: CDR1 MNHNS, CDR2 SASEGT. The CDR3 reads CASSEAWQGDEQFF. The CDR3 bases are TGTGCCAGCAGTGAAGCTTGGCAGGGGGATGAGCAGTTCTTC.

The CDR3 here is CASSYLGRGGNSPLHF. CDR3 DNA: TGTGCCAGCAGTTACCTCGGGCGGGGGGGCAATTCACCCCTCCACTTT. The chain couples TRBV6-5 to TRBJ1-6; D is possibly TRBD1 (6 bases). CDR3 length: 16 residues. V was pared by 2 bases and J by 7 bases, with 15 bases between. CDR1 and CDR2 (germline): MNHEY, SVGAGI.

The V and J genes are TRBV24-1 and TRBJ2-5; tentative D call: TRBD2 (6 bases). The CDR3 loop spans 13 amino acids. The germline gives CDR1 KGHDR, CDR2 SFDVKD. V gave up 1 base and J gave up 5 bases, with 7 bases separating them. The CDR3 loop is CATSDLSGETQYF. The CDR3, as DNA: TGTGCCACCAGTGATTTAAGCGGGGAGACCCAGTACTTC.

The chain recombines TRBV11-2 with TRBJ1-3; D gene ambiguous. The V and J ends lost 5 bases and 2 bases respectively, with 16 bases between them. There are 16 residues in the CDR3. Germline V gene sequence: CDR1 SGHAT, CDR2 FQNNGV. In DNA, the CDR3 is TGTGCCAGCAGCCAGCTACCCGGCGGGGCTGGAAACACCATATATTTT. Translating it yields CASSQLPGGAGNTIYF.

The chain uses TRBV15 and TRBJ2-7, with 9 bases identical to TRBD1. CDR1 and CDR2 (germline): LNHNV, YYDKDF (reference sequence). Trimming at V came to 1 base and at J to 4 bases, leaving 2 bases not matched to a gene. The CDR3 covers 14 residues. This chain's CDR3 is CATSRAGQGYEQYF. CDR3 nucleotide sequence: TGTGCCACCAGCAGAGCGGGACAGGGTTACGAGCAGTACTTC.

This clone was found once. The chain employs TRBV2 and TRBJ1-5; 9 bases are a match to TRBD1. Trimming cost V 8 bases and J 2 bases; bases outside gene matches: 4. CDR3 length equals 14 residues. Germline V gives CDR1 SNHLY, CDR2 FYNNEI. This chain's CDR3 is CASLGDRGNQPQHF. The CDR3 DNA reads TGTGCCAGCCTGGGGGACAGGGGCAATCAGCCCCAGCATTTT.

In this sample, this clone turned up a few times. The V and J genes are TRBV24-1 and TRBJ2-2; no firm D call. The CDR3 consists of 12 residues. Trimming took off 9 bases at V and 6 bases at J, with 10 bases between the two ends. Germline values: CDR1 KGHDR, CDR2 SFDVKD. CDR3 residues: CATHNPAGELFF. As DNA, the CDR3 is TGTGCCACCCACAATCCCGCCGGGGAGCTGTTTTTT.